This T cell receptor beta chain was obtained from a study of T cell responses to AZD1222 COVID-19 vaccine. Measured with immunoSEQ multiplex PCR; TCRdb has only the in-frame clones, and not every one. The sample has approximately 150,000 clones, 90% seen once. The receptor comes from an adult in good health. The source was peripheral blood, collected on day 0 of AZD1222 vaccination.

CDR3 protein: CASSSAVNTEAFF. As DNA, the CDR3 is TGCGCCAGCAGCTCGGCAGTGAACACTGAAGCTTTCTTT. V and J are TRBV5-1 and TRBJ1-1; D is unclear. Between the trimmed V and J ends, which lost 3 bases and 0 bases, there was a span of 6 bases. The CDR3 contains 13 residues. Germline V gene lookup returns CDR1 SGHRS and CDR2 YFSETQ.